This is a list of T cell receptor beta chains from one sample in a study of cytomegalovirus exposure and HLA in healthy donors. Sequencing used immunoSEQ multiplex PCR; TCRdb keeps in-frame clones, though not all of them. The sample yields 220,000 or so clones, 65% to 80% seen once. Sequenced input: PBMCs. These receptors were taken from a man aged 50-60 years in good health and CMV-seronegative. CDR3s include the opening cysteine and the closing phenylalanine or tryptophan.

TRBJ2-1,TRBV27,CASSFLAGVINEQFF
TRBJ2-1,TRBV7-9,CASSPSNEQFF
-,TRBV11-2,CASSLRGRDSFYEQYF
TRBJ2-7,TRBV6-5,CASTEQGLGSYEQYF
TRBJ2-1,TRBV29-1,CSVAVSYNEQFF
TRBJ1-1,TRBV5-1,CASREGTGYLNTEAFF
TRBJ1-1,TRBV6-6,CASSQPEGGYTEAFF
TRBJ2-7,TRBV27,CASTPSGRSYEQYF
TRBJ2-7,TRBV6-1,CASSNNRDEQYF
TRBJ1-2,TRBV30,CAWTSPRGRSYGYTF
TRBJ2-7,TRBV4-1,CASSQAHSTYEQYF
TRBJ2-6,TRBV7-3,CATSAVPSGANVLTF
TRBJ1-2,TRBV6-1,CASSDWVGHPNYGYTF
TRBJ2-7,TRBV5-1,CASSPGTNSYEQYF
TRBJ2-1,TRBV28,CASSTGREYNEQFF
TRBJ1-2,TRBV5-1,CASSLGQANYGYTF
-,TRBV4-1,CASSQSTSGMYEQYF
TRBJ2-3,TRBV28,CASSPGQGLSTDTQYF
TRBJ2-6,TRBV28,CASSLGALGANVLTF
TRBJ1-2,TRBV9,CASSSRQRLDYGYTF
TRBJ2-2,TRBV7-9,CASSLGWGGRLNTGELFF
TRBJ1-3,TRBV7-2,CASSRDTQPGNTIYF
TRBJ2-2,TRBV14,CASSQDLGTVGANTGELFF
TRBJ2-1,TRBV2,CASSARTSGMNEQFF
TRBJ2-1,TRBV1,CTSSQEASGNDNEQFF
TRBJ2-7,TRBV7-9,CASSPSAGYYEQYF
TRBJ2-7,TRBV28,CASSSGQVLSYEQYF
TRBJ1-1,TRBV9,CASSRTGGGAFF
TRBJ2-2,TRBV9,CASSVVKGADTGELFF
TRBJ1-1,TRBV5-1,CASSLGPTENTEAFF
TRBJ2-6,TRBV28,CASSLWSVDRVSGANVLTF
TRBJ2-3,TRBV30,CARTVAGFGDTQYF
TRBJ1-4,TRBV5-5,CASSGDTSGGREKLFF
TRBJ2-1,TRBV2,CASSDIPPSSYNEQFF
TRBJ2-7,TRBV6-1,CASRLRAGGTYEQYF
TRBJ2-7,TRBV7-3,CASSPTPGAGGSYEQYF
TRBJ2-6,TRBV7-3,CASSLGISGANVLTF
TRBJ2-3,TRBV18,CASSLGGSSSTDTQYF
TRBJ2-7,TRBV19,CASRSGSTYEQYF
TRBJ2-3,TRBV7-2,CASSLTSGTTDTQYF
TRBJ1-3,TRBV6-1,CASSAVTGSGNTIYF
TRBJ2-7,TRBV28,CASSPRGQSERERYF
TRBJ2-1,TRBV19,CASSKTSGRRNEQFF
TRBJ2-5,TRBV25-1,CASSDPTSGSGEQYF
TRBJ1-5,TRBV30,CAWQGALGQPRHF
TRBJ2-2,TRBV15,CATSRTTTGGARTGELFF
TRBJ1-1,TRBV9,CASSVVYSMNTEAFF
TRBJ2-7,TRBV14,CASSVTGTGSTYEQYF
TRBJ2-7,TRBV7-6,CASSLPGYEQYF
TRBJ1-1,TRBV6-5,CASRTLGGGTEAFF
TRBJ1-1,TRBV6-1,CASSSDRVRDTEAFF
TRBJ2-7,TRBV4-2,CASSQGIFSAYEQYF
TRBJ1-5,TRBV5-1,CASSTGDEGQPQHF
TRBJ1-4,TRBV9,CASSVGYSINEKLFF
TRBJ1-5,TRBV2,CASSATDRGSQPQHF
TRBJ1-1,TRBV13,CASSLNRGMNTEAFF
TRBJ2-2,TRBV5-5,CASSLVGGQGKTGELFF
TRBJ2-1,TRBV11-1,CASSVEPGLADYNEQFF
TRBJ1-1,TRBV21-1,CASGQGTGTEAFF